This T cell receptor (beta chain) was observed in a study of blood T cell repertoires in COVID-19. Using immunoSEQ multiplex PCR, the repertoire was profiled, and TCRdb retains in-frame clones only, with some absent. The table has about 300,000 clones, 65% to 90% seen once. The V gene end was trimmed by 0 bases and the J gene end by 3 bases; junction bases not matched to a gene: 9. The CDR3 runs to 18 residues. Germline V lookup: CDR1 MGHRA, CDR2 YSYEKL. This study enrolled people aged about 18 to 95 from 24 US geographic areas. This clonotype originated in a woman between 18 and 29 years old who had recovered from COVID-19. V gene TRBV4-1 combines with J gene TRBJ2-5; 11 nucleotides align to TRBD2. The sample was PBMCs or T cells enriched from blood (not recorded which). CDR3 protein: CASSQDRTSGFSEETQYF. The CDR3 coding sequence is TGCGCCAGCAGCCAAGACAGGACTAGCGGGTTTTCGGAAGAGACCCAGTACTTC.